The present T cell receptor beta chain was sequenced within a study of cytomegalovirus exposure and HLA in healthy donors. With regard to this clone: Its antigen remains unknown.

Per germline, CDR1 SGHNT and CDR2 YYREEE (reference sequence). CDR3 length: 13 residues. Trimming left V 3 bases short and J 5 bases short, with 11 bases between. Study results and caveats: Later analysis showed most CMV-associated TCR beta chains appearing HLA-restricted. TCR beta chain V- and J-gene trimming was linked, in a later analysis, to a missense variant in DCLRE1C. Sequencing had likely introduced a cluster of highly shared sequence variants as an artifact.

The study ran its PCR with 60 Vbeta and 13 Jbeta primers. The repertoire was sequenced with immunoSEQ multiplex PCR; TCRdb's copy has only in-frame clones and lacks some. The sample consists of 150,000 to 200,000 clones, approximately 81% of them appearing once. This clonotype was sampled from a woman between 25 and 40 years old in good health and CMV-seronegative. Sequencing input: PBMCs. This chain links TRBV5-4 with TRBJ1-2; no clear D. CDR3 in amino acids: CASSSPTGYGYTF. DNA for the CDR3: TGTGCCAGCAGCTCACCAACGGGTTATGGCTACACCTTC.